Listed below are T cell receptor beta chains from one sample, sequenced in a study of T cell changes during pregnancy in multiple sclerosis. TCRdb keeps only in-frame clones here, not all; method: immunoSEQ multiplex PCR. The sample consists of tens of thousands of clones, 90% to 95% of them appearing once. Sample: peripheral blood, taken after pregnancy. These receptors all stem from a female donor with multiple sclerosis, enrolled in a pregnancy study. Both conserved end residues are part of each CDR3. D genes are given only for firm matches. Expanded clones are given a class, and other clones once, few, many or no size at all.

v_call: TRBV5-1
clone_size: -
d_call: TRBD1
j_call: TRBJ1-4
cdr3_aa: CASGTGWINEKLFF
cdr3_nt: TGCGCCAGCGGGACAGGGTGGATTAATGAAAAACTGTTTTTT

v_call: TRBV9
clone_size: -
d_call: TRBD1
j_call: TRBJ1-1
cdr3_aa: CASSQGTDEAFF
cdr3_nt: TGTGCCAGCAGCCAAGGGACAGATGAAGCTTTCTTT

v_call: TRBV5-6
clone_size: -
d_call: TRBD1
j_call: TRBJ2-7
cdr3_aa: CASSYYSGTEAYEQYF
cdr3_nt: TGTGCCAGCAGCTACTACTCCGGGACAGAAGCCTACGAGCAGTACTTC

v_call: TRBV9
clone_size: -
d_call: TRBD2
j_call: TRBJ2-3
cdr3_aa: CASSAQLAGGDTQYF
cdr3_nt: TGTGCCAGCAGCGCCCAACTAGCGGGGGGCGATACGCAGTATTTT

v_call: TRBV10-3
clone_size: -
d_call: TRBD1
j_call: TRBJ1-5
cdr3_aa: CAISEGQGVNQPQHF
cdr3_nt: TGTGCCATCAGTGAGGGACAGGGAGTGAATCAGCCCCAGCATTTT

v_call: TRBV18
clone_size: -
d_call: TRBD1
j_call: TRBJ2-2
cdr3_aa: CASSPGTGVFGELFF
cdr3_nt: TGTGCCAGCTCGCCCGGGACAGGGGTCTTCGGGGAGCTGTTTTTT

v_call: TRBV15
clone_size: -
d_call: -
j_call: TRBJ1-2
cdr3_aa: CATSRPGGDYGYTF
cdr3_nt: TGTGCCACCAGCAGGCCCGGAGGGGACTATGGCTACACCTTC

v_call: TRBV6-5
clone_size: -
d_call: -
j_call: TRBJ2-3
cdr3_aa: CASSDRWSTDTQYF
cdr3_nt: TGTGCCAGCAGCGACAGGTGGAGCACAGATACGCAGTATTTT

v_call: TRBV19
clone_size: -
d_call: TRBD2
j_call: TRBJ2-3
cdr3_aa: CASNPRRGGLLDTQYF
cdr3_nt: TGTGCCAGCAACCCCAGGCGGGGGGGCCTTTTGGATACGCAGTATTTT

v_call: TRBV9
clone_size: -
d_call: TRBD1
j_call: TRBJ2-5
cdr3_aa: CASSGGGSGEWETQYF
cdr3_nt: TGTGCCAGCAGCGGAGGGGGCAGTGGGGAGTGGGAGACCCAGTACTTC

v_call: TRBV19
clone_size: once
d_call: -
j_call: TRBJ1-4
cdr3_aa: CASSMGAGRAPPYEKLFF
cdr3_nt: TGTGCCAGTAGTATGGGGGCAGGACGGGCCCCCCCATATGAAAAACTGTTTTTT

v_call: TRBV11-2
clone_size: -
d_call: TRBD2
j_call: TRBJ2-5
cdr3_aa: CASSLRLAGGQGETQYF
cdr3_nt: TGTGCCAGCAGCTTAAGACTAGCGGGGGGGCAAGGAGAGACCCAGTACTTC

v_call: TRBV10-3
clone_size: -
d_call: -
j_call: TRBJ1-6
cdr3_aa: CAISESKGFGNSPLHF
cdr3_nt: TGTGCCATCAGTGAGTCAAAGGGGTTCGGGAATTCACCCCTCCACTTT

v_call: TRBV7-2
clone_size: -
d_call: TRBD1
j_call: TRBJ2-7
cdr3_aa: CASSLRQGAGEQYF
cdr3_nt: TGTGCCAGCAGCCTCCGACAGGGGGCGGGCGAGCAGTACTTC

v_call: TRBV4-3
clone_size: -
d_call: -
j_call: TRBJ1-1
cdr3_aa: CASSQGRGGAATEAFF
cdr3_nt: TGCGCCAGCAGCCAAGGGCGTGGGGGGGCCGCCACTGAAGCTTTCTTT

v_call: TRBV5-1
clone_size: -
d_call: TRBD1
j_call: TRBJ1-5
cdr3_aa: CASSFARGQRQPQHF
cdr3_nt: TGCGCCAGCAGCTTCGCCAGGGGGCAGCGGCAGCCCCAGCATTTT

v_call: TRBV5-6
clone_size: -
d_call: TRBD2
j_call: TRBJ2-7
cdr3_aa: CASSLLRDYSDEQYF
cdr3_nt: TGTGCCAGCAGCTTGCTCCGGGACTACTCGGACGAGCAGTACTTC

v_call: TRBV14
clone_size: -
d_call: TRBD1
j_call: TRBJ1-2
cdr3_aa: CASSQNLQGSAYGYTF
cdr3_nt: TGTGCCAGCAGCCAAAACTTACAGGGGAGCGCCTATGGCTACACCTTC

v_call: TRBV9
clone_size: -
d_call: TRBD1
j_call: TRBJ1-6
cdr3_aa: CASSVEGQPVGSPLHF
cdr3_nt: TGTGCCAGCAGCGTAGAGGGACAGCCTGTAGGTTCACCCCTCCACTTT

v_call: TRBV9
clone_size: -
d_call: -
j_call: TRBJ1-2
cdr3_aa: CASSPGSSRRSYGYTF
cdr3_nt: TGTGCCAGCAGCCCGGGATCGAGTCGTCGATCCTATGGCTACACCTTC